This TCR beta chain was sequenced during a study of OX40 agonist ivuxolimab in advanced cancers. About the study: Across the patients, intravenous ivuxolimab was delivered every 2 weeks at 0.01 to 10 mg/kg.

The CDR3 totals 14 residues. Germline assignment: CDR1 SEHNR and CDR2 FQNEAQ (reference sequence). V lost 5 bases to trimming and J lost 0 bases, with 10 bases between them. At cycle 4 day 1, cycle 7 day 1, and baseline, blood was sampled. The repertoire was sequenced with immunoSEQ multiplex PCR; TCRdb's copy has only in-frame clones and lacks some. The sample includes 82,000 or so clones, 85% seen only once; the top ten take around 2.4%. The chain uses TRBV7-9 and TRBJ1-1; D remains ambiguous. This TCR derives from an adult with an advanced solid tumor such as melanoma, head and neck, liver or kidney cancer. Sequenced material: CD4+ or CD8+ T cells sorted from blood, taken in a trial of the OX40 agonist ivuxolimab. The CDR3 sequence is CASSRGPMNTEAFF. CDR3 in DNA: TGTGCCAGCAGCCGCGGGCCCATGAACACTGAAGCTTTCTTT.